Below are 17 T cell receptor beta chains sequenced from a single sample in a study of blood T cell repertoires in COVID-19. Here immunoSEQ multiplex PCR was the method, and the copy in TCRdb shows in-frame clones only, minus some. Among about 120,000 clones listed, approximately 65% were seen once. The specimen sequenced was peripheral blood. All receptors derive from a woman in her sixties or seventies with acute or convalescent COVID-19.

The CDR3 DNA reads TGTGCCAGCAGCCTACCGGGACAGACAAATGAAAAACTGTTTTTT. Translating it yields CASSLPGQTNEKLFF. The rearrangement uses TRBV7-9 and TRBJ1-4, with TRBD1 identical over 7 bases. The CDR3 runs to 15 residues. Trimming cost V 5 bases and J 5 bases; bases outside gene matches: 8. Germline-derived CDR1 and CDR2 are SEHNR and FQNEAQ (reference sequence).

This chain links TRBV10-3 with TRBJ1-1; 7 bases agree with TRBD1. This CDR3 has 13 residues. Germline V gives CDR1 ENHRY, CDR2 SYGVKD. Trimming at V came to 10 bases and at J to 0 bases, leaving 5 bases not matched to a gene. CDR3 nucleotide sequence: TGTGCCACTGGGACAGAGATGAACACTGAAGCTTTCTTT. Amino acids: CATGTEMNTEAFF.

This chain connects TRBV29-1 to TRBJ1-1, with D maybe TRBD1 (5 bases). The ends were cut back, 2 bases at V and 0 bases at J, with 7 bases in the middle. The germline V gene has CDR1 SQVTM and CDR2 ANQGSEA. CDR3 length: 13 amino acids. Here the CDR3 DNA reads TGCAGCGTTGAACCGGGGGTGAACACTGAAGCTTTCTTT. As protein: CSVEPGVNTEAFF.

V gene TRBV5-6 combines with J gene TRBJ2-7, with D possibly being TRBD2 (5 bases). V lost 4 bases, J lost 1 base, and 12 bases lay in between. Germline V CDR1 and CDR2: SGHDT, YYEEEE. The CDR3 extends over 14 amino acids. The CDR3 sequence: CASSRAGNSYEQYF. The CDR3 coding sequence is TGTGCCAGCAGCCGAGCCGGGAATTCCTACGAGCAGTACTTC.

This clone was picked up a small number of times. V is TRBV28 and J is TRBJ1-5, with D perhaps matching TRBD1 (5 bases). CDR3 length equals 17 residues. Trimming took 2 bases from V and 4 from J, leaving 18 bases between them. Germline V gene lookup returns CDR1 MDHEN and CDR2 SYDVKM. As DNA, the CDR3 is TGTGCCAGCAGTTTAAAAGGGAGGGGACCTGGGAATCAGCCCCAGCATTTT. This translates into CASSLKGRGPGNQPQHF. The variable domain in full, with the rest retrieved from reference TRBV28 and TRBJ1-5, is DVKVTQSSRYLVKRTGEKVFLECVQDMDHENMFWYRQDPGLGLRLIYFSYDVKMKEKGDIPEGYSVSREKKERFSLILESASTNQTSMYLCASSLKGRGPGNQPQHFGDGTRLSIL.

The chain employs TRBV14 and TRBJ1-3, with D maybe TRBD1 (5 bases). CDR3 size: 12 residues. Germline V gene data show CDR1 as SGHDN and CDR2 as FVKESK. With 5 bases removed from V and 8 bases from J, the gap between germline ends came to 10 bases. CDR3 region: CASSFGGDTIYF. The CDR3 bases are TGTGCCAGCAGCTTCGGGGGAGACACCATATATTTT.

The rearrangement uses TRBV18 and TRBJ2-7; tentative D call: TRBD2 (6 bases). The germline V and J ends were trimmed by 3 bases and 6 bases, with 12 bases remaining between them. The length of the CDR3 is 13 residues. Germline CDR1 is KGHSH and CDR2 is LQKENI. The CDR3 DNA follows: TGTGCCAGCTCACCCCTCAACGGGGGCGAGCAGTACTTC. Translation: CASSPLNGGEQYF.

The CDR3: CASSEGTANYGYTF. The CDR3 bases are TGTGCCAGCAGTGAAGGGACAGCTAACTATGGCTACACCTTC. The chain joins TRBV6-1 to TRBJ1-2, with D possibly matching TRBD1 (6 bases). Deletions cut 1 base from V and 0 bases from J, with 6 bases between. Germline values: CDR1 MNHNS, CDR2 SASEGT. The CDR3 contains 14 residues.

DNA of the CDR3: TGCGCCAGCAGCTTGGGGGGTTTCCTAGCGGGCACTGAAGCTTTCTTT. Its translation is CASSLGGFLAGTEAFF. The V call is TRBV5-1, the J call TRBJ1-1, with no clear D. CDR3 length equals 16 residues. Trimming cost V 0 bases and J 4 bases, with 16 bases left between them. CDR1 and CDR2 from the germline V gene are SGHRS and YFSETQ. Drawing the rest from reference TRBV5-1 and TRBJ1-1, the complete variable domain is KAGVTQTPRYLIKTRGQQVTLSCSPISGHRSVSWYQQTPGQGLQFLFEYFSETQRNKGNFPGRFSGRQFSNSRSEMNVSTLELGDSALYLCASSLGGFLAGTEAFFGQGTRLTVV.

The chain recombines TRBV11-1 with TRBJ2-5, with D maybe TRBD2 (5 bases). The V end lost 5 bases, the J end lost 5 bases, and 21 bases lay between the germline ends. The CDR3 sequence is 16 residues long. Germline values: CDR1 SGHAT, CDR2 FQDESV (reference sequence). The CDR3 reads CASSRRASRRQETQYF. CDR3 nucleotide sequence: TGTGCCAGCAGCCGGCGGGCTAGCAGACGTCAGGAGACCCAGTACTTC. The full variable domain, rest sourced from reference TRBV11-1 and TRBJ2-5, is EAEVAQSPRYKITEKSQAVAFWCDPISGHATLYWYRQILGQGPELLVQFQDESVVDDSQLPKDRFSAERLKGVDSTLKIQPAELGDSAMYLCASSRRASRRQETQYFGPGTRLLVL.

This chain uses TRBV4-3 with TRBJ1-1, with D tentatively TRBD1 (5 bases). Germline CDR1 reads LGHNA; CDR2 reads YSLEER. The CDR3 consists of 15 residues. Deletions cut 0 bases from V and 4 bases from J, with 12 bases between. The CDR3 bases are TGCGCCAGCAGCCAAGACAGGACAAGGTCCACTGAAGCTTTCTTT. Its protein is CASSQDRTRSTEAFF.

This chain uses TRBV9 with TRBJ2-1; possibly TRBD2 for D (5 bases). The CDR3 extends over 16 amino acids. V shed 6 bases and J shed 7 bases, with 23 bases lying between them. The germline V gene encodes CDR1 SGDLS and CDR2 YYNGEE. DNA for the CDR3: TGTGCCAGCAACCCCGGGGAGCTACACTTGGTAAATGAGCAGTTCTTC. This gives the protein CASNPGELHLVNEQFF.

The gene calls are TRBV18 and TRBJ1-5; 7 bases are shared with TRBD1. Germline V gene lookup returns CDR1 KGHSH and CDR2 LQKENI. This CDR3 contains 16 residues. V was pared by 6 bases and J by 2 bases, with 10 bases of the junction left unmatched. The CDR3 loop reads CASSRGQTGGNQPQHF. The DNA for the CDR3 is TGTGCCAGCTCGAGGGGGCAGACCGGAGGCAATCAGCCCCAGCATTTT. The full variable domain, with the rest looked up from reference TRBV18 and TRBJ1-5, is NAGVMQNPRHLVRRRGQEARLRCSPMKGHSHVYWYRQLPEEGLKFMVYLQKENIIDESGMPKERFSAEFPKEGPSILRIQQVVRGDSAAYFCASSRGQTGGNQPQHFGDGTRLSIL.

This chain uses TRBV29-1 with TRBJ2-7; 9 positions match TRBD1. This CDR3 region has 15 residues. Trimming removed 5 bases from V and 0 bases from J; junction bases left unmatched: 8. CDR1 and CDR2 (germline): SQVTM, ANQGSEA. DNA of the CDR3: TGCAGCGTTAAAAAACCGGGACAGGGCTCCTACGAGCAGTACTTC. It translates to CSVKKPGQGSYEQYF.

The genes are TRBV5-1 and TRBJ1-2; TRBD1 might be the D (5 bases). Trimming removed 7 bases from V and 3 bases from J, with 19 bases in between. From germline, CDR1 is SGHRS and CDR2 YFSETQ. This CDR3 is built from 15 residues. The CDR3 DNA follows: TGCGCCAGCGCTCGGAGTCAGGGTCGGGACTATGGCTACACCTTC. Protein: CASARSQGRDYGYTF.

The J gene is TRBJ2-1, the V gene TRBV5-1; D call uncertain. The CDR3 loop spans 13 amino acids. Germline V gene data show CDR1 as SGHRS and CDR2 as YFSETQ. Trimming removed 0 bases at V and 5 bases at J, with 6 bases between. The CDR3 region has the DNA TGCGCCAGCAGCTTGGCGGTCCACAATGAGCAGTTCTTC. Translation gives CASSLAVHNEQFF.

This clone came up many times. V gene TRBV7-9 combines with J gene TRBJ1-1; D call uncertain. Germline V gene sequence: CDR1 SEHNR, CDR2 FQNEAQ (reference sequence). V was pared by 5 bases and J by 0 bases, with 10 bases between. This CDR3 is 14 amino acids long. The CDR3 is CASSRSAMNTEAFF. CDR3 nucleotide sequence: TGTGCCAGCAGCCGCAGCGCGATGAACACTGAAGCTTTCTTT.